This T cell receptor (beta chain) was profiled in a study of shared clonotypes between healthy human individuals. The study's findings and limits: Clonotypes that were shared across a handful of donors made up around 5% of naive CD4 clonotypes.

Naive CD8 cells lacked CD45RO, underwent positive selection for CCR7 and left out terminally differentiated effector memory CD45RA+ cells. To note about this clone: Its matching antigen is unknown.

Germline trimming cut 6 bases from V and 3 bases from J; bases unmatched to any gene: 6. The germline V gene encodes CDR1 MDHEN and CDR2 SYDVKM. The CDR3 loop spans 14 amino acids. Libraries were prepared by immunoSEQ multiplex PCR; TCRdb keeps only in-frame clonotypes and omits some of them. In the table there are about 2,200,000 clones, 85% to 95% of which are singletons. The source material was naive CD8+ T cells from PBMCs. The rearrangement uses TRBV28 and TRBJ2-7, with 9 bases lining up with TRBD2. The sequence was obtained from a man aged 18 to 30 in good health. Some clones in this sample may be carry-over from other donors' samples. The CDR3 spells CASSISTSGYEQYF. The CDR3 coding sequence is TGTGCCAGCAGCATATCGACTAGCGGCTACGAGCAGTACTTC.